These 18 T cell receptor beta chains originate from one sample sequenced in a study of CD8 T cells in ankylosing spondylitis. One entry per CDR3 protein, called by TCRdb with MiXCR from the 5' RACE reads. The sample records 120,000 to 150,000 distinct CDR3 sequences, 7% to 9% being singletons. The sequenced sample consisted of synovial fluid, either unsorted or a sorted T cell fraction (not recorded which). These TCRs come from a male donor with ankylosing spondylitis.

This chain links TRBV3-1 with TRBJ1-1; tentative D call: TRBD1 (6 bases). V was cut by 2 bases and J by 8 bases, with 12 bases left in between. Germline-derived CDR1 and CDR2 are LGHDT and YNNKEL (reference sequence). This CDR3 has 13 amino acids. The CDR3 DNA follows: TGTGCCAGCAGCCAACGAAGGCAGGGGGAAGCTTTCTTT. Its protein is CASSQRRQGEAFF.

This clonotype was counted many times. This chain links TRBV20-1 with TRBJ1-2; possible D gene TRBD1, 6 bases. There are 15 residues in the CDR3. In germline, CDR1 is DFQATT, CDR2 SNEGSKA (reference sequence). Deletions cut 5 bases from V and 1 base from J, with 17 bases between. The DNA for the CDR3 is TGCAGTGCTCAGGGGTGGCAGGGACTTAACTATGGCTACACCTTC. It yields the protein CSAQGWQGLNYGYTF.

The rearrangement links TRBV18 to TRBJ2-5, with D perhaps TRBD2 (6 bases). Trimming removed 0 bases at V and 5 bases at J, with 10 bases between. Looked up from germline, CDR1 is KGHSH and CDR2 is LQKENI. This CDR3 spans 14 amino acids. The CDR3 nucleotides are TGTGCCAGCTCACCACCGGAAGGGAGGGAGACCCAGTACTTC. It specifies CASSPPEGRETQYF.

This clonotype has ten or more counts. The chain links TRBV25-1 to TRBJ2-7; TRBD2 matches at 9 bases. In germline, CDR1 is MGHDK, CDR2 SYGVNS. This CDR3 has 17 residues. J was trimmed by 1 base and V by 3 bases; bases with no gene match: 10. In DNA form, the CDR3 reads TGTGCCAGCAGTGACCCACACCTTAGCGGGAGATCCTACGAGCAGTACTTC. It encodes CASSDPHLSGRSYEQYF.

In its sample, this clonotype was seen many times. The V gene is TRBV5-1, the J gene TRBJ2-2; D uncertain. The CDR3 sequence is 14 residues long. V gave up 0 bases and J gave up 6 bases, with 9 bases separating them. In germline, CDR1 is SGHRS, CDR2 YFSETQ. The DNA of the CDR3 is TGCGCCAGCAGCTTGGCAGCGTACTCCGGGGAGCTGTTTTTT. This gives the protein CASSLAAYSGELFF. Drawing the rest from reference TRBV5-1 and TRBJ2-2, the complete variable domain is KAGVTQTPRYLIKTRGQQVTLSCSPISGHRSVSWYQQTPGQGLQFLFEYFSETQRNKGNFPGRFSGRQFSNSRSEMNVSTLELGDSALYLCASSLAAYSGELFFGEGSRLTVL.

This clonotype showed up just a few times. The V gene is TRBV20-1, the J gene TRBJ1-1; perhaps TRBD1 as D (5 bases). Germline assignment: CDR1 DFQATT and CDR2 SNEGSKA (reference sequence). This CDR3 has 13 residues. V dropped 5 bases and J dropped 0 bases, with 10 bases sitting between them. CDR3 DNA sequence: TGCAGTGCTCCGACAGAAATGAACACTGAAGCTTTCTTT. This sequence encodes CSAPTEMNTEAFF.

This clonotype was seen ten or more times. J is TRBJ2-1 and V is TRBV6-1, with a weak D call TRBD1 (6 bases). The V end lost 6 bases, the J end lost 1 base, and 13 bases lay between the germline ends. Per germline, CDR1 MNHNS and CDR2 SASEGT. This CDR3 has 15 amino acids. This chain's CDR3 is CASRSGQQSYNEQFF. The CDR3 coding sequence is TGTGCCAGCAGGTCGGGACAACAATCCTACAATGAGCAGTTCTTC.

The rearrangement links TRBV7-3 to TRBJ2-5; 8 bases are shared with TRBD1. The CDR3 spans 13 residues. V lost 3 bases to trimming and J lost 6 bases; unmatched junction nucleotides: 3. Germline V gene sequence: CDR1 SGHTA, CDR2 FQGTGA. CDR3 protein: CASSFDRGKTQYF. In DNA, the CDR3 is TGTGCCAGCAGCTTCGACAGGGGCAAGACCCAGTACTTC.

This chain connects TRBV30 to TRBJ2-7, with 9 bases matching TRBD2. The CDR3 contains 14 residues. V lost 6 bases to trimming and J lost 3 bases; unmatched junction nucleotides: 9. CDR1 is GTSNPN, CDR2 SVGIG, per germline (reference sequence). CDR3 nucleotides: TGTGCCTGCACCCGAAGGACTAGCGTCTACGAGCAGTACTTC. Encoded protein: CACTRRTSVYEQYF.

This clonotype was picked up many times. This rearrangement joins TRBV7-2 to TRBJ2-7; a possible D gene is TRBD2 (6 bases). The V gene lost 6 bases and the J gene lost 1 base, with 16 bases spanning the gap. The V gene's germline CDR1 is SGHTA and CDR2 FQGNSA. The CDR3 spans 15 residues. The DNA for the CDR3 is TGTGCCAGCAGTTATTGGGACTTGGTATCCTACGAGCAGTACTTC. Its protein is CASSYWDLVSYEQYF.

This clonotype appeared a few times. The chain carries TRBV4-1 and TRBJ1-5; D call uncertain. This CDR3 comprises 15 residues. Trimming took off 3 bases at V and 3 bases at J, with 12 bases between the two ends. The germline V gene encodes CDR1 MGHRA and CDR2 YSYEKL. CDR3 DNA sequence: TGCGCCAGCAGCCAGGAGACGGGTTACAATCAGCCCCAGCATTTT. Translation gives CASSQETGYNQPQHF.

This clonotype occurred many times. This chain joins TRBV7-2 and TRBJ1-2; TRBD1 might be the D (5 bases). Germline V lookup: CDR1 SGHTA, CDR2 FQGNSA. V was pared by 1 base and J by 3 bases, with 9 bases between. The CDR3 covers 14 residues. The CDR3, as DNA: TGTGCCAGCAGCTTAGTACGGGGGGACTATGGCTACACCTTC. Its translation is CASSLVRGDYGYTF.

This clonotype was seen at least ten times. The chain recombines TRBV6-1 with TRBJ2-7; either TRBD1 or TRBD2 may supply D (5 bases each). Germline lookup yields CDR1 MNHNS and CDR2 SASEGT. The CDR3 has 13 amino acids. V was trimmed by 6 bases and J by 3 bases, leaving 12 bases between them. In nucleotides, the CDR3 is TGTGCCAGCAGGACGGGACGGAACTACGAGCAGTACTTC. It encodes CASRTGRNYEQYF.

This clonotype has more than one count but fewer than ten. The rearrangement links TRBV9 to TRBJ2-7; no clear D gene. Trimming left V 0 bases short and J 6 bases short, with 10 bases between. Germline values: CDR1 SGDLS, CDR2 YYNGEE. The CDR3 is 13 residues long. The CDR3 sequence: CASSVAPFREQYF. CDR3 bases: TGTGCCAGCAGCGTAGCGCCCTTTCGCGAGCAGTACTTC.

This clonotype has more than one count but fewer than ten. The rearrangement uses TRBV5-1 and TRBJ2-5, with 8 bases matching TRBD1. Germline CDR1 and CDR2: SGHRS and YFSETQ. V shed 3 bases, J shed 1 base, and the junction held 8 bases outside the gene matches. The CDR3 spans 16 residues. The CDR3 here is CASSSETGVFQETQYF. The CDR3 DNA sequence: TGCGCCAGCAGCTCTGAGACAGGGGTATTCCAAGAGACCCAGTACTTC.

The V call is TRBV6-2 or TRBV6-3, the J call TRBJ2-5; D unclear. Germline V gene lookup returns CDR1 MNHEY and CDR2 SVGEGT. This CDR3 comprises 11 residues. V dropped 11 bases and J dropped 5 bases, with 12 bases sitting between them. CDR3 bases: TGTGCCTCCTCCGGGTGGGAGACCCAGTACTTC. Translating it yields CASSGWETQYF.

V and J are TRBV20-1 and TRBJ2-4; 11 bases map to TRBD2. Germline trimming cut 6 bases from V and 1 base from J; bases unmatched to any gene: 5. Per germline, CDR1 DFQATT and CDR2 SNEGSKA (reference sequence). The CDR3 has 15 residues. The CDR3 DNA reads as TGCAGTGCACCTGCTAGCGGGAGGGCCAAAAACATTCAGTACTTC. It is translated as CSAPASGRAKNIQYF.

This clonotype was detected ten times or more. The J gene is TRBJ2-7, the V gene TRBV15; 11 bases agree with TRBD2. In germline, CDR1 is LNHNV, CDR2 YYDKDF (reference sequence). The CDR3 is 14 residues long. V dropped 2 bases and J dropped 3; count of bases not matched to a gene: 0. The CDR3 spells CATSRLAGGYEQYF. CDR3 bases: TGTGCCACCAGCAGACTAGCGGGAGGCTACGAGCAGTACTTC.